The sequence of this T cell receptor (beta chain) was determined in a study of T cell responses to AZD1222 COVID-19 vaccine. Study-wide results and limits: Clonal diversity was possibly underestimated, and the donors were mostly white British, with more females.

The CDR3 sequence is 16 residues long. The germline CDR1 and CDR2 sequences are SGHNT and YYREEE (reference sequence). With 4 bases removed from V and 5 bases from J, the gap between germline ends came to 16 bases. Of note for this clone: Its antigen remains unknown.

TCRdb keeps only in-frame clones here, not all; method: immunoSEQ multiplex PCR. The top ten hold about 7% of the sample, which has about 120,000 clones, around nine tenths seen once. The sample consisted of peripheral blood, taken on day 0 of AZD1222 vaccination. The receptor comes from an adult in good health. The chain combines TRBV5-4 with TRBJ1-6, with a weak D call TRBD1 (5 bases). The CDR3 DNA reads TGTGCCAGCAGCCGTGGGGGGGTAACCAATAATTCACCCCTCCACTTT. It translates to CASSRGGVTNNSPLHF. The full variable domain, its missing parts supplied by reference TRBV5-4 and TRBJ1-6, is ETGVTQSPTHLIKTRGQQVTLRCSSQSGHNTVSWYQQALGQGPQFIFQYYREEENGRGNFPPRFSGLQFPNYSSELNVNALELDDSALYLCASSRGGVTNNSPLHFGNGTRLTVT.